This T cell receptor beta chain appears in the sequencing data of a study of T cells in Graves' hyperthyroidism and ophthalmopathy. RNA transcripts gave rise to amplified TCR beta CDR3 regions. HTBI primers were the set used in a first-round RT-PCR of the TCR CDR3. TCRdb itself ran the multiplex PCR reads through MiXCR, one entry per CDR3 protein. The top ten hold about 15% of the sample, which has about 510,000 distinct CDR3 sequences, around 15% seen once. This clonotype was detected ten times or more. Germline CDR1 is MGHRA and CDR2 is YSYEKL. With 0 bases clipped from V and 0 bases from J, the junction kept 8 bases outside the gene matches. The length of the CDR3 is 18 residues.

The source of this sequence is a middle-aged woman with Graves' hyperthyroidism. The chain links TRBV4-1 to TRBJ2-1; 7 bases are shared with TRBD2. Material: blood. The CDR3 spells CASSQDLSAGSSYNEQFF. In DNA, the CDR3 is TGCGCCAGCAGCCAAGATCTATCAGCGGGGAGCTCCTACAATGAGCAGTTCTTC.